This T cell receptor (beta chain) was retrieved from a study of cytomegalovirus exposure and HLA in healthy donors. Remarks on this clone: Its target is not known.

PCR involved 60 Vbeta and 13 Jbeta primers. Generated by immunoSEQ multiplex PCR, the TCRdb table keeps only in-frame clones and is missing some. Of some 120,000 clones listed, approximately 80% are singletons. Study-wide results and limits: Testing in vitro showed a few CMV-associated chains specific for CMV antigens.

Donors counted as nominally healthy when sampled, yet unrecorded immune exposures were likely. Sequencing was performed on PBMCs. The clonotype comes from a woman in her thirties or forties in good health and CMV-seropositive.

CDR3 amino acids: CASSVQQGGADTQYF. CDR3 sequence (DNA): TGTGCCAGCAGCGTACAACAGGGAGGGGCAGATACGCAGTATTTT. The chain links TRBV7-6 to TRBJ2-3, with a possible D match to TRBD2 (7 bases). The CDR3 is 15 amino acids. The V and J ends lost 5 bases and 4 bases respectively, with 16 bases between them. Germline lookup yields CDR1 SGHVS and CDR2 FNYEAQ.